The entry below describes one T cell receptor (beta chain). Antigen unknown. The CDR3 length is 16 residues. Germline V CDR1 and CDR2: MNHEY, SVGAGI. Trimming removed 0 bases from V and 4 bases from J, with 15 bases in between. This specimen comes from a study of cytomegalovirus exposure and HLA in healthy donors. The PCR made use of 60 Vbeta and 13 Jbeta primers. Using immunoSEQ multiplex PCR, the repertoire was profiled, and TCRdb retains in-frame clones only, with some absent. Altogether 80,000 to 100,000 clones are present, under 85% being singletons, with the ten largest covering roughly 6.6%. Study conclusions and caveats: The investigators catalogued 150 or so TCR beta chains as cytomegalovirus-associated. A later analysis showed TCR association rates differing by HLA locus, peaking at DRB1 and lowest at HLA-C.

This chain links TRBV6-5 with TRBJ1-2; possible D gene TRBD1, 6 bases. The sequencing input was PBMCs. This clonotype was sampled from a man aged 50 to 60 in good health and CMV-seropositive. CDR3 bases: TGTGCCAGCAGTTACTCGAGGGGGGGAGGCATCTATGGCTACACCTTC. Its protein product is CASSYSRGGGIYGYTF.